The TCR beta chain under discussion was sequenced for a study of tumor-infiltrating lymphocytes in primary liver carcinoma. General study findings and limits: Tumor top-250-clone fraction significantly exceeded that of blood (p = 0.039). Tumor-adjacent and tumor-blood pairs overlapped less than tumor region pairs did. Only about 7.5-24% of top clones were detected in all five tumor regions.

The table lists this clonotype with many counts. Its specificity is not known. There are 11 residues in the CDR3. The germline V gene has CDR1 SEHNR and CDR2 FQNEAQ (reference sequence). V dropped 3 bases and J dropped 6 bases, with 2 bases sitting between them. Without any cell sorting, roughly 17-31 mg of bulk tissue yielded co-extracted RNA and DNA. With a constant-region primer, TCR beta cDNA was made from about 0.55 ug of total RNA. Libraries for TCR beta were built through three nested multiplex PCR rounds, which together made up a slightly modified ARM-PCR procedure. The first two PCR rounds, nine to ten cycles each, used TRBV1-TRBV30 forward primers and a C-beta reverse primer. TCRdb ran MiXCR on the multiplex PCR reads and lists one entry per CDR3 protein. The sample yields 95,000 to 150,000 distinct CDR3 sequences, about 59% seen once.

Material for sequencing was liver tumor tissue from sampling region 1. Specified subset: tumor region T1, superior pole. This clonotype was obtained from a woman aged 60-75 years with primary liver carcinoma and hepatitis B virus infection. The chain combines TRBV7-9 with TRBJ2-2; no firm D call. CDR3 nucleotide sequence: TGTGCCAGCAGCTTGTCCGGGGAGCTGTTTTTT. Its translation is CASSLSGELFF.